This T cell receptor (beta chain) was captured in a study of CD8+ T cells in alopecia areata. General study results and limits: Association of baseline CD8+ expansion with response is uncertain owing to one nonresponder. In scalp and blood during tofacitinib, many expanded lesional clones persisted. Against the mouse data, patients shared TCRs less clearly, possibly for HLA reasons.

Treatment noted: oral pan-JAK inhibitor, 5-10 mg twice daily. Alopecia areata patients provided lesional scalp punch biopsies and peripheral blood, both collected for the study. As for this clone: The antigen is not known.

Following extraction, RNA underwent reverse transcription to cDNA, which served as the sequencing template. Clones were sequenced by immunoSEQ multiplex PCR, and TCRdb holds only the in-frame ones, with some missing. The data show over 70,000 clones, around 66% seen once. Looked up from germline, CDR1 is LGHNA and CDR2 is YSLEER. Trimming removed 6 bases from V and 3 bases from J; junction bases left unmatched: 11. The CDR3 is 15 residues long. This receptor was identified in a human donor with alopecia areata. V and J are TRBV4-3 and TRBJ2-7; 7 bases fit TRBD1. The source material was CD8+ T cells sorted from blood, sampled at week 24, from a patient treated with tofacitinib. DNA of the CDR3: TGCGCCAGCAGGCTAGATAGGACAGGACTCTACGAGCAGTACTTC. It specifies CASRLDRTGLYEQYF.